This passage covers 9 T cell receptor beta chains from one sample sequenced in a study of tumor and adjacent non-tumor tissue in lung cancer. This sample's RNA came from whole unsorted tissue. A modified ARM-PCR protocol with three rounds of nested PCR amplified TCRbeta. TCRdb reprocessed the multiplex PCR reads via MiXCR and lists one record per CDR3 protein. The table includes about 93,000 distinct CDR3 sequences, about 72% detected once. The specimen sequenced was lung tumor tissue. The receptors here all came from a man aged 55 to 70 with non-small cell lung cancer.

A note on this clonotype: A junction boundary mismatches the germline segment, possibly from a read error. The DNA of the CDR3 is TGTACCAGCAGCTTAGGCGCGGAAACGCAGTATTTT. This encodes CTSSLGAETQYF. The chain carries TRBV7-9 and TRBJ2-3; D is unresolved. CDR3 length equals 12 residues. Germline values: CDR1 SEHNR, CDR2 FQNEAQ (reference sequence).

DNA for the CDR3: TGTGCCAACTCCCGGGACGGGGCAACAGATACGCAGTATTTT. This translates into CANSRDGATDTQYF. V gene TRBV6-1 combines with J gene TRBJ2-3; tentatively, D is TRBD1 or TRBD2 (5 bases each). CDR1 MNHNS and CDR2 SASEGT come from the germline V gene. The CDR3 consists of 14 residues. The ends were cut back, 10 bases at V and 3 bases at J, with 17 bases in the middle.

A word on this clonotype: A read error may produce the germline difference seen at one junction end. The chain links TRBV29-1 to TRBJ2-7; tentatively, D is TRBD2 (6 bases). This CDR3 is 11 amino acids long. Per germline, CDR1 SQVTM and CDR2 ANQGSEA. CDR3 residues: CSVGEPGERYF. The CDR3 DNA is TGCAGCGTTGGGGAGCCGGGGGAGCGGTACTTC.

A note on this clonotype: This could be a read error, since a much larger clone is one nucleotide away. J is TRBJ2-7 and V is TRBV29-1; possibly TRBD1 for D (6 bases). Germline CDR1 SQVTM, CDR2 ANQGSEA. The CDR3 totals 11 residues. Trimming stripped 7 bases from V and 6 bases from J, with 13 bases between. Here the CDR3 DNA reads TGCAGCGCCCGAAAGGGGGTCGAGCAGTACTTC. This gives the protein CSARKGVEQYF.

A note on this clonotype: A much larger clonotype is one base distant, so this may be a read error. This chain connects TRBV20-1 to TRBJ2-3; the D call may be TRBD1 or TRBD2 (5 bases each). The CDR3 extends over 12 amino acids. The germline CDR1 and CDR2 sequences are DFQATT and SNEGSKA (reference sequence). This chain's CDR3 is CCARVGPHTQYF. DNA of the CDR3: TGCTGTGCTAGGGTGGGACCCCATACGCAGTATTTT.

The chain couples TRBV6-1 to TRBJ1-3; 8 bases align to TRBD1. The CDR3 has 17 amino acids. CDR1 is MNHNS, CDR2 SASEGT, per germline. Losses at the gene ends were 5 bases for V and 0 bases for J; bases not matched to a gene: 9. CDR3 DNA: TGTGCCAGCAGTACCGGGTCAGGGGGCCGCTCTGGAAACACCATATATTTT. This encodes CASSTGSGGRSGNTIYF.

In regard to this clonotype: One junction end does not reproduce the germline sequence, and a read error may be involved. The CDR3 is CASRSANYSYSF. The DNA for the CDR3 is TGTGCCAGCAGATCTGCCAACTATAGCTACAGCTTC. The chain recombines TRBV5-6 with TRBJ1-2; D uncertain. The CDR3 totals 12 residues. CDR1 is SGHDT and CDR2 is YYEEEE in the germline V gene.

This clonotype was counted at least ten times. The genes are TRBV12-3 or TRBV12-4 and TRBJ2-3; 8 bases fit TRBD1. The length of the CDR3 is 15 residues. The V segment lost 4 bases and the J segment 3 bases; nucleotides outside the gene matches: 6. The CDR3 region is CASSSWTGWTDTQYF. The CDR3 nucleotides are TGTGCCAGCAGTTCATGGACAGGGTGGACAGATACGCAGTATTTT.

This clonotype was recorded a few times. The V gene is TRBV5-1, the J gene TRBJ2-1; the D gene is possibly TRBD2 (6 bases). Germline CDR1 reads SGHRS; CDR2 reads YFSETQ. This CDR3 spans 15 amino acids. The V end was cut by 4 bases, the J end by 2 bases, with 13 bases between. As DNA, the CDR3 is TGCGCCAGCAGCACCTCTAGCGTAGCCTACAATGAGCAGTTCTTC. This codes for CASSTSSVAYNEQFF.